The 20 T cell receptor beta chains presented below share a single source sample, sequenced in a study of a mutant IDH1 vaccine in newly diagnosed glioma. Assay used: immunoSEQ multiplex PCR; TCRdb lists only in-frame clones, some missing. The table lists tens of thousands of clones, about 87% of them singletons. Their antigens remain unidentified. Time point defined: week 35, safety follow-up. Doses comprised 300 ug of mutant IDH1 20-mer peptide each, plus topical imiquimod. The sequencing used PBMCs, collected from a glioma patient whose treatment included an IDH1 peptide vaccine. The receptors derive from a man between 25 and 39 years old with glioma.

This sequence joins TRBV6-5 and TRBJ2-1; 7 nucleotides align to TRBD1. In germline, CDR1 is MNHEY, CDR2 SVGAGI. Trimming removed 6 bases from V and 4 bases from J; junction bases left unmatched: 9. The CDR3 consists of 15 residues. The CDR3 nucleotides are TGTGCCAGCAGGCCCGACAGGGATTCATACAATGAGCAGTTCTTC. It codes for CASRPDRDSYNEQFF.

The chain carries TRBV18 and TRBJ1-2; no clear D gene. The CDR3 is 14 amino acids. V lost 0 bases and J 1 base, leaving 6 bases between the germline ends. Germline CDR1 reads KGHSH; CDR2 reads LQKENI. The CDR3 coding sequence is TGTGCCAGCTCACCACCGGAATTTAACTATGGCTACACCTTC. As protein: CASSPPEFNYGYTF. The whole variable domain, filled in from reference TRBV18 and TRBJ1-2, reads NAGVMQNPRHLVRRRGQEARLRCSPMKGHSHVYWYRQLPEEGLKFMVYLQKENIIDESGMPKERFSAEFPKEGPSILRIQQVVRGDSAAYFCASSPPEFNYGYTFGSGTRLTVV.

This chain uses TRBV5-1 with TRBJ2-7; a possible D gene is TRBD2 (6 bases). The germline CDR1 and CDR2 sequences are SGHRS and YFSETQ. This CDR3 has 15 amino acids. The ends were cut back, 4 bases at V and 5 bases at J, with 19 bases in the middle. The CDR3 DNA follows: TGCGCCAGCAGCCCGGAGGGCCTCAGGTCCAACGAGCAGTACTTC. It is translated as CASSPEGLRSNEQYF.

This chain links TRBV4-3 with TRBJ1-2, with D possibly TRBD1 on 5 matching bases. V gave up 2 bases and J gave up 4 bases, with 14 bases separating them. Germline assignment: CDR1 LGHNA and CDR2 YSLEER. The CDR3 is 15 residues long. CDR3 sequence: CASSQSTPGSYGYTF. The CDR3 bases are TGCGCCAGCAGCCAATCAACACCAGGGTCCTATGGCTACACCTTC.

The rearrangement uses TRBV4-3 and TRBJ1-2; 8 bases fit TRBD1. The V gene's germline CDR1 is LGHNA and CDR2 YSLEER. Germline trimming cut 3 bases from V and 5 bases from J; bases unmatched to any gene: 8. The CDR3 consists of 15 residues. CDR3 in DNA: TGCGCCAGCAGCCATCGGACAGGGAGGACATATGGCTACACCTTC. It yields the protein CASSHRTGRTYGYTF.

V and J are TRBV5-1 and TRBJ2-5; D unresolved. Germline V CDR1 and CDR2: SGHRS, YFSETQ. Trimming pared 0 bases from V and 3 bases from J, leaving 9 bases between. The CDR3 extends over 14 amino acids. In DNA form, the CDR3 reads TGCGCCAGCAGCTTGGGAGGAATAGAAGAGACCCAGTACTTC. This gives the protein CASSLGGIEETQYF.

The chain is built from TRBV9 and TRBJ2-5; 7 bases map to TRBD1. CDR1 is SGDLS and CDR2 is YYNGEE in the germline V gene. V lost 5 bases, J lost 0 bases, and 10 bases stayed unmatched. This CDR3 region has 16 residues. The CDR3 bases are TGTGCCAGCAGTACAGGGGCCCTTTTGTACCAAGAGACCCAGTACTTC. As protein: CASSTGALLYQETQYF.

The V call is TRBV6-1, the J call TRBJ1-1; no clear D. The CDR3 is 11 amino acids. V was trimmed by 5 bases and J by 3 bases, leaving 4 bases between them. From germline, CDR1 is MNHNS and CDR2 SASEGT. The DNA for the CDR3 is TGTGCCAGCAGTCAATACACTGAAGCTTTCTTT. The encoded protein is CASSQYTEAFF.

This clone was recorded a few times. The J gene is TRBJ1-5, the V gene TRBV4-1, with a weak D call TRBD1 (6 bases). The CDR3 spans 15 residues. V shed 1 base and J shed 1 base, with 8 bases lying between them. CDR1 and CDR2 from the germline V gene are MGHRA and YSYEKL. Written as DNA, the CDR3 is TGCGCCAGCAGCCAAGTAAGGGGGAGCAATCAGCCCCAGCATTTT. Encoded protein: CASSQVRGSNQPQHF.

As regards this clone: A junction boundary mismatches the germline segment, possibly from a read error. The chain joins TRBV4-1 to TRBJ2-1, with 13 bases identical to TRBD2. The CDR3 has 15 amino acids. From germline, CDR1 is MGHRA and CDR2 YSYEKL. The CDR3 region is CASTQLAGGLDEQFF. CDR3 nucleotide sequence: TGCGCCAGCACCCAACTAGCGGGGGGGCTCGATGAGCAGTTCTTC.

V is TRBV5-1 and J is TRBJ1-4, with 7 nucleotides matching TRBD1. Germline lookup yields CDR1 SGHRS and CDR2 YFSETQ. The V gene end was trimmed by 4 bases and the J gene end by 1 base; junction bases not matched to a gene: 16. CDR3 length: 19 amino acids. CDR3 in amino acids: CASSPGGTAAFLTNEKLFF. DNA of the CDR3: TGCGCCAGCAGCCCGGGAGGGACAGCCGCGTTCCTAACTAATGAAAAACTGTTTTTT.

The chain employs TRBV9 and TRBJ2-3; TRBD2 matches 7 bases. Germline CDR1 reads SGDLS; CDR2 reads YYNGEE. J was trimmed by 8 bases and V by 0 bases; bases with no gene match: 9. This CDR3 contains 15 residues. CDR3 sequence reads: CASSVGGGSMGTQYF. The CDR3 nucleotides read TGTGCCAGCAGCGTAGGGGGCGGGAGCATGGGTACGCAGTATTTT.

The rearrangement joins TRBV7-2 to TRBJ1-5, with D possibly TRBD1 on 6 matching bases. V lost 9 bases and J lost 6, with 12 bases in between. The germline V gene has CDR1 SGHTA and CDR2 FQGNSA. This CDR3 contains 12 residues. The CDR3 reads CASTTGSQPQHF. Written as DNA, the CDR3 is TGTGCCAGTACGACAGGTTCTCAGCCCCAGCATTTT.

A word on this clone: A junction end diverges from the germline sequence, so it may reflect a read error. The V call is TRBV19, the J call TRBJ2-3, with 7 bases identical to TRBD2. This CDR3 is built from 11 residues. CDR1 LNHDA and CDR2 SQIVND come from the germline V gene (reference sequence). The CDR3 DNA is TGTGCCAGCCGACTAGCAGATACGGAGTATTTT. Translating it yields CASRLADTEYF.

This clone was detected once. This chain connects TRBV6-5 to TRBJ1-2; D perhaps matches TRBD1 (6 bases). Per the germline V gene, CDR1 is MNHEY and CDR2 is SVGAGI. V was trimmed by 0 bases and J by 4 bases, leaving 15 bases between them. The CDR3 has 16 amino acids. The CDR3 here is CASSYSTGAIGYGYTF. The CDR3 bases are TGTGCCAGCAGTTACTCGACGGGGGCGATCGGCTATGGCTACACCTTC.

The rearrangement joins TRBV9 to TRBJ1-3; D is unresolved. Germline V gene sequence: CDR1 SGDLS, CDR2 YYNGEE. The CDR3 loop spans 12 amino acids. V dropped 10 bases and J dropped 0 bases, with 8 bases sitting between them. Here the CDR3 reads CASSVSGNTIYF. DNA of the CDR3: TGTGCCTCCTCGGTCTCTGGAAACACCATATATTTT.

The J gene is TRBJ2-7, the V gene TRBV6-1, with a tentative D call TRBD1 (6 bases). CDR3 length: 14 residues. Trimming removed 1 base at V and 6 bases at J, with 13 bases between. The germline gives CDR1 MNHNS, CDR2 SASEGT. The CDR3 reads CASSEDQGQGEQYF. Here the CDR3 DNA reads TGTGCCAGCAGTGAAGACCAGGGGCAGGGCGAGCAGTACTTC.

The J gene is TRBJ2-1, the V gene TRBV6-1; D may be TRBD2 (5 bases). The V gene's germline CDR1 is MNHNS and CDR2 SASEGT. The CDR3 is 14 amino acids. Trimming pared 8 bases from V and 5 bases from J, leaving 16 bases between. The CDR3 coding sequence is TGTGCCAGCGGAGCTAAAGCGGAGAACAATGAGCAGTTCTTC. Residues: CASGAKAENNEQFF.

The rearrangement joins TRBV4-1 to TRBJ2-3; no definite D call. This CDR3 is built from 15 residues. V was clipped by 0 bases and J by 0 bases, with 7 bases between them. CDR1 is MGHRA and CDR2 is YSYEKL in the germline V gene. CDR3 bases: TGCGCCAGCAGCCAAGAAGGGTGGAGCACAGATACGCAGTATTTT. Translating it yields CASSQEGWSTDTQYF.

V and J are TRBV27 and TRBJ2-6, with a tentative D call TRBD2 (5 bases). Germline lookup yields CDR1 MNHEY and CDR2 SMNVEV (reference sequence). The CDR3 runs 17 residues. V was shortened by 1 base and J by 0 bases, with 10 bases between the two germline ends. The CDR3 nucleotides are TGTGCCAGCAGTTTATTTTCCGGGAACTCTGGGGCCAACGTCCTGACTTTC. Translating gives CASSLFSGNSGANVLTF.